The rows below give T cell receptor beta chains drawn from one sample of a study of T cells expressing NK-cell markers. With the 5' RACE reads reprocessed, TCRdb shows one record per CDR3 protein and no DNA. The sample has over 350,000 distinct CDR3 sequences, and its top ten clones hold approximately 12%. Sequencing was done on a sample of blood T cells: a sorted CD56 or NKG2C T cell subset, CD4+ or CD8+ T cells, or bulk PBMC T cells (not recorded which). The receptors come from a woman aged 50 to 60 in good health. CDR3s include the opening cysteine and the closing phenylalanine or tryptophan.

v_gene	j_gene	CDR3aa
TRBV11-3	TRBJ2-1	CASSLRTSGHNEQFF
TRBV2	TRBJ1-4	CASSEALLGSSGEYEKLFF
TRBV29-1	TRBJ2-1	CSVEGVAKRLYNEQFF
TRBV10-3	TRBJ2-5	CATGLGGETQYF
TRBV20-1	TRBJ2-2	CSARDIWGLGPGELFF
TRBV29-1	TRBJ1-2	CSVEGGGYFYGYTF
TRBV5-1	TRBJ1-1	CASSLIPGQGGEAFF
TRBV5-1	TRBJ1-2	CASRSLRAQHGYTF
TRBV10-3	TRBJ2-1	CAIISSVNNEQFF
TRBV7-2	TRBJ2-3	CASSSRTSGGTQYF
TRBV7-9	TRBJ2-1	CASNSGVVNEQFF
TRBV6-4	TRBJ2-6	CASRTDSGANVLTF
TRBV20-1	TRBJ2-1	CSAKRGDRFDNEQFF
TRBV6-5	TRBJ2-2	CASRETVGELFF
TRBV7-9	TRBJ1-4	CASSVAGTGTEKLFF
TRBV20-1	TRBJ2-5	CSLTPVAAGGEETQYF
TRBV19	TRBJ2-5	CASSKGWGSETQYF
TRBV5-1	TRBJ2-5	CASSLAAMGVSETQYF
TRBV4-1	TRBJ1-1	CASSTLNTEAFF
TRBV6-2/TRBV6-3	TRBJ2-1	CASTSDYNEQFF
TRBV4-1	TRBJ1-2	CASSQPGQRNYGYTF
TRBV15	TRBJ2-1	CATSEAQGYNEQFF
TRBV12-3/TRBV12-4	TRBJ2-2	CASRPGSSGELFF
TRBV12-3/TRBV12-4	TRBJ2-1	CASSRGVAGEAYNEQFF
TRBV20-1	TRBJ2-3	CSAEGLAGLADTQYF
TRBV12-3/TRBV12-4	TRBJ2-2	CASSFAAGTSVGELFF
TRBV4-2	TRBJ1-1	CASSQEQGAMNTEAFF
TRBV24-1	TRBJ2-1	CATSDPSGGGYNEQFF
TRBV4-1	TRBJ2-1	CASSHIVQREANEQFF
TRBV5-1	TRBJ2-3	CASSVGLAGGPRPDTQYF
TRBV12-5	TRBJ2-5	CASGSPLAGAPRETQYF
TRBV6-5	TRBJ2-5	CASSPSFFRLAGPGNQETQYF
TRBV4-1	TRBJ2-2	CASSQGRRSSNTGELFF
TRBV3-1	TRBJ2-3	CASSQRTRSHRPDTQYF
TRBV3-1	TRBJ1-3	CASSEQGYSGNTIYF
TRBV12-3/TRBV12-4	TRBJ1-3	CASSLAGAGNTIYF
TRBV25-1	TRBJ2-1	CASSELQGSYNEQFF
TRBV28	TRBJ2-3	CASSIRQNTQYF
TRBV4-1	TRBJ2-1	CASSQNLGDEQFF
TRBV3-1	TRBJ1-2	CASSQSGAIRGYTF
TRBV6-2/TRBV6-3	TRBJ2-7	CASSQTREQYF